Below, 7 T cell receptor beta chains from the same sample are listed, as sequenced in a study of technical replicates of blood from several donors. Using immunoSEQ multiplex PCR, the repertoire was profiled, and TCRdb retains in-frame clones only, with some absent. The sample has approximately 51,000 clones, roughly 93% seen once. The material sequenced was PBMCs. The receptors stem from a human donor in good health. Some clones in this sample may be carry-over from other donors' samples.

This chain uses TRBV2 with TRBJ2-7; D remains ambiguous. The length of the CDR3 is 13 residues. The germline CDR1 and CDR2 sequences are SNHLY and FYNNEI. V shed 0 bases and J shed 8 bases, with 11 bases lying between them. The CDR3, as DNA: TGTGCCAGCAGTGAAGCCCCCAACTTACAGCAGTACTTC. This encodes CASSEAPNLQQYF.

The V call is TRBV7-3, the J call TRBJ2-1; TRBD2 aligns across 7 bases. This CDR3 has 15 amino acids. The V segment lost 5 bases and the J segment 7 bases; nucleotides outside the gene matches: 11. Germline CDR1 is SGHTA and CDR2 is FQGTGA. For the CDR3, the DNA is TGTGCCAGCAGCCCTCGGGGACTATCCTCTAATGAGCAGTTCTTC. This gives the protein CASSPRGLSSNEQFF.

This chain connects TRBV5-4 to TRBJ2-7; TRBD2 might be the D (5 bases). Germline V CDR1 and CDR2: SGHNT, YYREEE (reference sequence). Trimming took 1 base from V and 1 from J, leaving 6 bases between them. There are 13 residues in the CDR3. DNA of the CDR3: TGTGCCAGCAGCTTGACGGGGTCCTACGAGCAGTACTTC. Residues: CASSLTGSYEQYF.

The rearrangement joins TRBV18 to TRBJ2-5; possible D gene TRBD1, 5 bases. Looked up from germline, CDR1 is KGHSH and CDR2 is LQKENI. The CDR3 loop spans 12 amino acids. V was shortened by 5 bases and J by 2 bases, with 6 bases between the two germline ends. The CDR3 sequence: CASSGQQETQYF. CDR3 coding DNA: TGTGCCAGCTCAGGACAACAAGAGACCCAGTACTTC.

The chain recombines TRBV2 with TRBJ1-6, with 7 bases identical to TRBD1. The V gene end was trimmed by 6 bases and the J gene end by 13 bases; junction bases not matched to a gene: 9. Germline V gene sequence: CDR1 SNHLY, CDR2 FYNNEI. The CDR3 covers 13 residues. DNA of the CDR3: TGTGCCAGCAGACAGGGGACGGCGGGGCCCCTCCACTTT. Residues: CASRQGTAGPLHF.

The chain links TRBV5-4 to TRBJ1-1; D perhaps matches TRBD1 (5 bases). CDR3 length equals 12 residues. Germline CDR1 is SGHNT and CDR2 is YYREEE (reference sequence). The ends were cut back, 6 bases at V and 8 bases at J, with 14 bases in the middle. In DNA form, the CDR3 reads TGTGCCAGCACTATCGGGGGGAGAGAAGCTTTCTTT. Translation gives CASTIGGREAFF.

The chain couples TRBV5-1 to TRBJ1-2; the D gene is possibly TRBD1 (5 bases). Trimming took off 2 bases at V and 1 base at J, with 18 bases between the two ends. Per germline, CDR1 SGHRS and CDR2 YFSETQ. The CDR3 totals 17 residues. The CDR3 region is CASSFEGAANLNYGYTF. The CDR3 region has the DNA TGCGCCAGCAGCTTTGAAGGGGCGGCCAACCTTAACTATGGCTACACCTTC.